The T cell receptor (beta chain) under discussion was sequenced for a study of T cells in Graves' hyperthyroidism and ophthalmopathy. General study points: Progression to ophthalmopathy was predicted a median of 6.5 months early.

V was shortened by 4 bases and J by 2 bases, with 6 bases between the two germline ends. CDR3 size: 12 residues. The germline gives CDR1 MNHNS, CDR2 SASEGT. Patients were excluded for uncontrolled infection, other autoimmune disease, pregnancy or lactation. This clonotype was counted only a few times. What it binds is unknown. RNA transcripts were the template for amplifying TCR beta CDR3 regions. RT-PCR in the first round (using the HTBI primer set) targeted the TCR CDR3. MiXCR was run by TCRdb on the multiplex PCR reads, yielding one entry per CDR3 protein. The sample carries approximately 320,000 distinct CDR3 sequences, approximately 15% recorded once.

V and J are TRBV6-1 and TRBJ2-7; D is unclear. This sequence originates from a man aged 25-40 years with Graves' hyperthyroidism. Sequenced sample: blood. CDR3 loop: CASSALPYEQYF. Written as DNA, the CDR3 is TGTGCCAGCAGTGCCCTCCCCTACGAGCAGTACTTC.